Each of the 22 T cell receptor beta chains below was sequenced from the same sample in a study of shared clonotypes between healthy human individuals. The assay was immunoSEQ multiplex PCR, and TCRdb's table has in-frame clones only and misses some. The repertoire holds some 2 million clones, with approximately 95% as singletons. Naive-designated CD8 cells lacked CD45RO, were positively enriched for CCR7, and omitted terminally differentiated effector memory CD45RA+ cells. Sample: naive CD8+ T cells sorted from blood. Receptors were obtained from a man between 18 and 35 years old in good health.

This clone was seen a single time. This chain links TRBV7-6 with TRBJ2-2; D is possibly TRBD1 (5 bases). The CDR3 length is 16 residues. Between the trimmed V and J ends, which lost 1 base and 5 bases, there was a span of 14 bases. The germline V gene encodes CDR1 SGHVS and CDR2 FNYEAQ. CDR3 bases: TGTGCCAGCAGCTTAGGGCAGGGTGATAGAACCGGGGAGCTGTTTTTT. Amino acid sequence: CASSLGQGDRTGELFF.

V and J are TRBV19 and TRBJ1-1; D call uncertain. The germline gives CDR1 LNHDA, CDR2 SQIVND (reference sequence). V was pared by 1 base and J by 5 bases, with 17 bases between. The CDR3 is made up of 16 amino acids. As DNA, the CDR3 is TGTGCCAGTAGTATAGGTATGGGAGGGCAGCCAACTGAAGCTTTCTTT. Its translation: CASSIGMGGQPTEAFF.

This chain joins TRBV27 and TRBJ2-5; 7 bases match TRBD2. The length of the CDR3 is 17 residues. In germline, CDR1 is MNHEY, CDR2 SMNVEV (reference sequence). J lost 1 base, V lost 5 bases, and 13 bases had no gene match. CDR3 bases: TGTGCCAGCAGTCCCTTGGGGGTCGCGGGGGTCCAAGAGACCCAGTACTTC. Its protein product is CASSPLGVAGVQETQYF.

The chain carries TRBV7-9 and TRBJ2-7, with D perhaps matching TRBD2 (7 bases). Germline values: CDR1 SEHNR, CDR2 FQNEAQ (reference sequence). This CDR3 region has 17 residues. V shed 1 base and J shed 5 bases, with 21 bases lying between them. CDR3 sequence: CASSLGPAGATFHEQYF. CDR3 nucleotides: TGTGCCAGCAGCTTAGGTCCTGCGGGGGCTACCTTTCACGAGCAGTACTTC.

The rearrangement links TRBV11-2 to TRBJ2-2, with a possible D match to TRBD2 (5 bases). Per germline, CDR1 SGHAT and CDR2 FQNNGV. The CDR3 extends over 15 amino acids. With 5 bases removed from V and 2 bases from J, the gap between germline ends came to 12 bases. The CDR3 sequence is CASSSISVNTGELFF. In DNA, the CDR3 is TGTGCCAGCAGCAGTATTAGCGTAAACACCGGGGAGCTGTTTTTT.

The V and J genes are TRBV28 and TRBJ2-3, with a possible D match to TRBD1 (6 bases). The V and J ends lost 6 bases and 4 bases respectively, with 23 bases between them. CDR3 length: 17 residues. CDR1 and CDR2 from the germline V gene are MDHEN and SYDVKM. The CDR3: CASSLDRRGGHADTQYF. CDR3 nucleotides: TGTGCCAGCAGCCTCGACAGGCGAGGGGGTCACGCAGATACGCAGTATTTT.

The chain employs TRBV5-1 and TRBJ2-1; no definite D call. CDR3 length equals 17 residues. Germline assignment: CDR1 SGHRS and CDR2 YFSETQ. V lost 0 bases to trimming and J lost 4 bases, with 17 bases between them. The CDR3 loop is CASSLGAATTYYNEQFF. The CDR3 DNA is TGCGCCAGCAGCTTGGGGGCAGCTACAACATATTACAATGAGCAGTTCTTC. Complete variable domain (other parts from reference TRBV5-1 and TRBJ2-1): KAGVTQTPRYLIKTRGQQVTLSCSPISGHRSVSWYQQTPGQGLQFLFEYFSETQRNKGNFPGRFSGRQFSNSRSEMNVSTLELGDSALYLCASSLGAATTYYNEQFFGPGTRLTVL.

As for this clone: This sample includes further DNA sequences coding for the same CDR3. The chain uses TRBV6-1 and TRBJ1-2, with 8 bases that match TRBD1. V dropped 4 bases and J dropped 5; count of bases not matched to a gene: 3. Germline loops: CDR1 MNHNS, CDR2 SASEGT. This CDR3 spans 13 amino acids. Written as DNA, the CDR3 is TGTGCCAGCAGTGGGACAGGGCTATATGGCTACACCTTC. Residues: CASSGTGLYGYTF.

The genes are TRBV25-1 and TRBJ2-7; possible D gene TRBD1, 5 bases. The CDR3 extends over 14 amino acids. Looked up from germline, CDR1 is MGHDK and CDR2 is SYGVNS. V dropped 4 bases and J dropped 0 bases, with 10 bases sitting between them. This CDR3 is CASSGDSSSYEQYF. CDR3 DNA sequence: TGTGCCAGCAGTGGAGACAGCAGCTCCTACGAGCAGTACTTC.

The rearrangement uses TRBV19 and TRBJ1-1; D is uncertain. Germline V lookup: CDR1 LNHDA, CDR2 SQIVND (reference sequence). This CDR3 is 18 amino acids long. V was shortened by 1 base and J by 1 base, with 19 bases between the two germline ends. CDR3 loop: CASSIAPTLGKRNTEAFF. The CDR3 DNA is TGTGCCAGTAGTATAGCTCCGACACTGGGAAAACGGAACACTGAAGCTTTCTTT.

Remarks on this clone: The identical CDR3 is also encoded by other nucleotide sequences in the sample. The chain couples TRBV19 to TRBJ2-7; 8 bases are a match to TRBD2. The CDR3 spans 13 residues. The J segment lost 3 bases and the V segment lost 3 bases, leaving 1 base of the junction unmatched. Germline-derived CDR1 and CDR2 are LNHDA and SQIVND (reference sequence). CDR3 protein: CASSITSGYEQYF. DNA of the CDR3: TGTGCCAGTAGTATCACTAGCGGCTACGAGCAGTACTTC.

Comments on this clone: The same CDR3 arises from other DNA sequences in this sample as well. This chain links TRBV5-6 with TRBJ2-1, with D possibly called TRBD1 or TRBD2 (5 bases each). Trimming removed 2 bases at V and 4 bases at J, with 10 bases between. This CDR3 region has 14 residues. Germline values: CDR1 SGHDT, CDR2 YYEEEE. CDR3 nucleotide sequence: TGTGCCAGCAGCTTTGGGGGAGCGTACAATGAGCAGTTCTTC. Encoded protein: CASSFGGAYNEQFF.

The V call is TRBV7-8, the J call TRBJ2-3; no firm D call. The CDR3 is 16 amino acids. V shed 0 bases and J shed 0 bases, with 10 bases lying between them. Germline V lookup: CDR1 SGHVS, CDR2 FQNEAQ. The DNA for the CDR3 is TGTGCCAGCAGCTTAGCGCCGGAAACTAGCACAGATACGCAGTATTTT. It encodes CASSLAPETSTDTQYF.

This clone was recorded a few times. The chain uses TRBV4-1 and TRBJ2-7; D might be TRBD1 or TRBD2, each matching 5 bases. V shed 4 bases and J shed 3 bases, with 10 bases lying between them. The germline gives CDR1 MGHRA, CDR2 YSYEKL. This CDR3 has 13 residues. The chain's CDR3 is CASSPGAGYEQYF. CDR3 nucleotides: TGCGCCAGCAGCCCCGGGGCTGGCTACGAGCAGTACTTC.

The CDR3 DNA is TGTGCCAGCAGTGAAACAGGGCCGTCCGGGACCCAGTACTTC. Its translation is CASSETGPSGTQYF. The chain carries TRBV2 and TRBJ2-5; tentative D call: TRBD1 (6 bases). Deletions cut 2 bases from V and 7 bases from J, with 14 bases between. The CDR3 is made up of 14 amino acids. CDR1 and CDR2 (germline): SNHLY, FYNNEI.

The CDR3 DNA sequence: TGTGCCAGCAGTTACTCGTCGGGAGAGCGTCAAGATGAGCAGTTCTTC. This codes for CASSYSSGERQDEQFF. The V call is TRBV6-5, the J call TRBJ2-1; perhaps TRBD2 as D (6 bases). The V gene lost 0 bases and the J gene lost 8 bases, with 17 bases spanning the gap. Per germline, CDR1 MNHEY and CDR2 SVGAGI. This CDR3 is built from 16 residues.

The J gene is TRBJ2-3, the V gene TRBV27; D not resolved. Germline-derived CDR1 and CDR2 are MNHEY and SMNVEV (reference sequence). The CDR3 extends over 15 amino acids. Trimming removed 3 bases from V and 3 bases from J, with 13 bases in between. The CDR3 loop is CASSFQRKGTDTQYF. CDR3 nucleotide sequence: TGTGCCAGCAGTTTCCAGAGAAAGGGAACAGATACGCAGTATTTT.

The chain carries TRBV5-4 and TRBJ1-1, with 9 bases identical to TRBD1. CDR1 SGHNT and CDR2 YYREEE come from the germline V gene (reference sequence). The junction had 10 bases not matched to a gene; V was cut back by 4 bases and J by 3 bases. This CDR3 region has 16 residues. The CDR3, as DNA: TGTGCCAGCAGCACTCGGGGACAGGGTCTGGACACTGAAGCTTTCTTT. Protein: CASSTRGQGLDTEAFF.

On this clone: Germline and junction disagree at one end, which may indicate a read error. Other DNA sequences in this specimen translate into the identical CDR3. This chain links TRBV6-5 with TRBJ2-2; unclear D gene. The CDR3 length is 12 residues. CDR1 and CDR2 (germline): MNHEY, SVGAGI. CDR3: CASSDSTGELFF. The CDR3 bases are TGTGCCAGCAGTGACTCCACCGGGGAGCTGTTTTTT.

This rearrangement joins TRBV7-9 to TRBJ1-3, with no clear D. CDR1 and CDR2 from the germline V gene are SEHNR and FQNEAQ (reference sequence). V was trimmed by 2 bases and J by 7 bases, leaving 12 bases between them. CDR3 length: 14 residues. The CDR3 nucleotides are TGTGCCAGCAGCTTACTGGAGCTGGACAACACCATATATTTT. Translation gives CASSLLELDNTIYF.

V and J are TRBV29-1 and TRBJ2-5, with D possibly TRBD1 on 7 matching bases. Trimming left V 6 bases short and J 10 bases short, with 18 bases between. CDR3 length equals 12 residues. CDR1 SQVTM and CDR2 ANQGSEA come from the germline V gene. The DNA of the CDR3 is TGCAGCGTGGTCGCCCAGGGGGGTGTCCAGTACTTC. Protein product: CSVVAQGGVQYF.

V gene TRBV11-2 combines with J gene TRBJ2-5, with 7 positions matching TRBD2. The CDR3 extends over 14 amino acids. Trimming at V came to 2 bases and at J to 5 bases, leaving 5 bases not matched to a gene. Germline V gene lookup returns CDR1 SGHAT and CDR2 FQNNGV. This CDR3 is CASSLFRGVETQYF. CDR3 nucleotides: TGTGCCAGCAGCTTATTTCGGGGGGTGGAGACCCAGTACTTC.